The next 26 T cell receptor beta chains were all read from a single sample in a study of Ad26.COV2.S vaccination and SARS-CoV-2 variants. The method was immunoSEQ multiplex PCR; TCRdb's version includes in-frame clones alone and lacks a portion of them. The data hold about 390,000 clones, with approximately 86% observed a single time. Treatment reported: around 19 received Ad26.COV2.S at low or high dose, single or two shots; five or six received placebo; per-sample allocation not given. Repertoires come from day 63 after the first vaccine or placebo injection. The source material was peripheral blood, sampled in a trial of Ad26.COV2.S vaccine versus placebo. The receptors come from a person between 18 and 60 years old who received the Ad26.COV2.S COVID-19 vaccine or a placebo.

The rearrangement uses TRBV6-1 and TRBJ2-7; no clear D gene. The CDR3 length is 16 residues. The V end was cut by 1 base, the J end by 9 bases, with 22 bases between. Germline loops: CDR1 MNHNS, CDR2 SASEGT. The CDR3 nucleotides read TGTGCCAGCAGTGAAGGAGGTATGGGCCCGCCGTTCGCGCAGTACTTC. Protein sequence: CASSEGGMGPPFAQYF.

This chain connects TRBV24-1 to TRBJ2-5, with D maybe TRBD2 (7 bases). The V and J ends lost 1 base and 4 bases respectively, with 18 bases between them. The CDR3 loop spans 17 amino acids. The V gene's germline CDR1 is KGHDR and CDR2 SFDVKD. The CDR3 region has the DNA TGTGCCACCAGTGATTTCTGGGCAGGGGAGGGGGTAGAGACCCAGTACTTC. Translated: CATSDFWAGEGVETQYF.

CDR3 residues: CASSSGGAGNQPQHF. In DNA form, the CDR3 reads TGTGCCAGCAGCTCCGGAGGGGCTGGCAATCAGCCCCAGCATTTT. The chain is built from TRBV27 and TRBJ1-5, with D possibly being TRBD1 (5 bases). V was clipped by 6 bases and J by 2 bases, with 14 bases between them. The CDR3 runs to 15 residues. CDR1 is MNHEY and CDR2 is SMNVEV in the germline V gene (reference sequence).

The chain carries TRBV2 and TRBJ1-6, with D perhaps matching TRBD1 (6 bases). Trimming took 11 bases from V and 7 from J, leaving 15 bases between them. CDR1 is SNHLY and CDR2 is FYNNEI in the germline V gene. The length of the CDR3 is 13 residues. DNA of the CDR3: TGTGCCTCCTATGGGAGGGGGAATTCACCCCTCCACTTT. This sequence encodes CASYGRGNSPLHF.

V gene TRBV5-6 combines with J gene TRBJ2-7, with D perhaps matching TRBD1 (6 bases). CDR3 length: 16 amino acids. Germline V lookup: CDR1 SGHDT, CDR2 YYEEEE. V lost 1 base to trimming and J lost 6 bases, with 20 bases between them. The CDR3 bases are TGTGCCAGCAGCTTGAAAACACAGGGCCCAACGAGCGAGCAGTACTTC. Amino acids: CASSLKTQGPTSEQYF.

V is TRBV5-4 and J is TRBJ2-7; 8 bases align to TRBD2. The trim removed 2 bases at V and 1 base at J, leaving 5 bases unmatched. The CDR3 is 15 amino acids. Per the germline V gene, CDR1 is SGHNT and CDR2 is YYREEE (reference sequence). The CDR3 nucleotides read TGTGCCAGCAGCTTCAGCGGGGGTGATTCCTACGAGCAGTACTTC. This sequence encodes CASSFSGGDSYEQYF.

The chain joins TRBV3-1 (or the pseudogene TRBV3-2) to TRBJ1-5; D gene uncertain. Germline V CDR1 and CDR2: LGHDT, YNNKEL (reference sequence). The CDR3 contains 13 residues. V was trimmed by 1 base and J by 5 bases, leaving 6 bases between them. In DNA, the CDR3 is TGTGCCAGCAGCCAAGTGAGGGATCAGCCCCAGCATTTT. It encodes CASSQVRDQPQHF.

This clone was recorded once. The chain links TRBV10-3 to TRBJ2-3; 12 nucleotides line up with TRBD1. After removal of 3 bases from V and 11 bases from J, the junction contained 9 bases not matched to a gene. Germline CDR1 and CDR2: ENHRY and SYGVKD. The CDR3 runs 15 residues. CDR3 coding DNA: TGTGCCATCAGTGACGGGACAGGGGGCAATTCGGTGCAGTATTTT. Residues: CAISDGTGGNSVQYF.

The rearrangement joins TRBV10-3 to TRBJ2-3; D is undetermined. The CDR3 length is 10 residues. V was pared by 11 bases and J by 5 bases, with 8 bases between. Germline assignment: CDR1 ENHRY and CDR2 SYGVKD. The CDR3, as DNA: TGTGCCTCAACTAAAGATACGCAGTATTTT. Its protein is CASTKDTQYF.

This clone has only one observation. The V call is TRBV27, the J call TRBJ1-6; D not resolved. CDR3 length equals 12 residues. V lost 3 bases to trimming and J lost 9 bases, with 6 bases between them. Germline V gene sequence: CDR1 MNHEY, CDR2 SMNVEV (reference sequence). The CDR3 nucleotides are TGTGCCAGCAGTTTCATCGCTTCACCCCTCCACTTT. It is translated as CASSFIASPLHF.

This clone was detected once. The chain employs TRBV11-2 and TRBJ2-1; D possibly corresponds to TRBD1 (5 bases). Trimming removed 1 base from V and 6 bases from J, with 10 bases in between. Germline V gene sequence: CDR1 SGHAT, CDR2 FQNNGV. CDR3 length: 14 amino acids. CDR3 bases: TGTGCCAGCAGCTTAGGTAGGGGCAGCAATGAGCAGTTCTTC. Translating gives CASSLGRGSNEQFF.

The chain uses TRBV3-1 (or the pseudogene TRBV3-2) and TRBJ1-1; 9 bases line up with TRBD1. V lost 1 base, J lost 1 base, and 4 bases stayed unmatched. The CDR3 covers 16 residues. Per germline, CDR1 LGHDT and CDR2 YNNKEL (reference sequence). The CDR3 bases are TGTGCCAGCAGCCAAGCACAGGGGGCAACGAACACTGAAGCTTTCTTT. The encoded protein is CASSQAQGATNTEAFF.

The V gene is TRBV19, the J gene TRBJ1-1; 11 positions match TRBD1. Looked up from germline, CDR1 is LNHDA and CDR2 is SQIVND (reference sequence). The V segment lost 4 bases and the J segment 4 bases; nucleotides outside the gene matches: 5. The CDR3 runs to 15 residues. The CDR3: CASSTRDRGSTEAFF. The CDR3, as DNA: TGTGCCAGTAGTACTCGGGACAGGGGGAGCACTGAAGCTTTCTTT.

This clone was observed a handful of times. The CDR3 protein is CASSQGVLNYGYTF. The CDR3 DNA reads TGTGCCAGCAGCCAAGGGGTCCTTAACTATGGCTACACCTTC. J is TRBJ1-2 and V is TRBV3-1 (or the pseudogene TRBV3-2), with D uncertain. V was shortened by 1 base and J by 1 base, with 7 bases between the two germline ends. This CDR3 region has 14 residues. Germline V gene data show CDR1 as LGHDT and CDR2 as YNNKEL (reference sequence).

This rearrangement joins TRBV18 to TRBJ2-3; D is possibly TRBD1 or TRBD2 (5 bases each). Deletions cut 3 bases from V and 1 base from J, with 11 bases between. The CDR3 covers 15 residues. Looked up from germline, CDR1 is KGHSH and CDR2 is LQKENI. The CDR3 is CASSPRDRGTDTQYF. The CDR3 region has the DNA TGTGCCAGCTCACCTAGGGACCGAGGCACAGATACGCAGTATTTT.

The gene calls are TRBV3-1 (or the pseudogene TRBV3-2) and TRBJ2-7, with a possible D match to TRBD1 (7 bases). This CDR3 spans 14 amino acids. CDR1 is LGHDT and CDR2 is YNNKEL in the germline V gene (reference sequence). V was pared by 4 bases and J by 4 bases, with 14 bases between. The CDR3 sequence is CASSPRQGGYEQYF. The CDR3 bases are TGTGCCAGCAGCCCTCGACAGGGAGGATACGAGCAGTACTTC.

This chain uses TRBV10-3 with TRBJ2-7, with 10 nucleotides matching TRBD2. Per germline, CDR1 ENHRY and CDR2 SYGVKD. The CDR3 length is 14 residues. Trimming took 4 bases from V and 5 from J; bases not matched to a gene: 5. CDR3 protein: CAISVERGGHEQYF. CDR3 sequence (DNA): TGTGCCATCAGTGTCGAGCGGGGGGGCCACGAGCAGTACTTC.

The chain has TRBV10-1 and TRBJ2-7, with 13 bases lining up with TRBD2. The V gene's germline CDR1 is WNHNN and CDR2 SYGVQD (reference sequence). The CDR3 runs to 15 residues. The V and J ends lost 5 bases and 6 bases, in that order; junction bases with no gene match: 7. The CDR3 DNA reads as TGCGCCAGCAGTTCTGGGACTAGCGGGGTTGCCGAGCAGTACTTC. Its translation: CASSSGTSGVAEQYF.

V gene TRBV3-1 (or the pseudogene TRBV3-2) combines with J gene TRBJ1-4; the D is unclear. The V gene's germline CDR1 is LGHDT and CDR2 YNNKEL (reference sequence). Deletions cut 3 bases from V and 8 bases from J, with 13 bases between. The CDR3 extends over 14 amino acids. The CDR3 protein is CASSHSPEEEKLFF. Here the CDR3 DNA reads TGTGCCAGCAGCCACAGTCCGGAAGAGGAAAAACTGTTTTTT.

CDR3 region: CASTASGNTIYF. As DNA, the CDR3 is TGTGCCAGCACCGCCTCTGGAAACACCATATATTTT. The chain has TRBV12-3 or TRBV12-4 and TRBJ1-3; D is uncertain. Trimming stripped 7 bases from V and 0 bases from J, with 4 bases between. The CDR3 totals 12 residues.

Only one count was recorded for this clone. The rearrangement links TRBV5-1 to TRBJ2-3; possible D gene TRBD2, 6 bases. There are 14 residues in the CDR3. Trimming pared 1 base from V and 6 bases from J, leaving 12 bases between. Germline V gene sequence: CDR1 SGHRS, CDR2 YFSETQ. The CDR3 region is CASSLSGGDDTQYF. The CDR3 DNA reads as TGCGCCAGCAGCTTGTCCGGAGGGGACGATACGCAGTATTTT.

The J gene is TRBJ2-3, the V gene TRBV5-1, with D maybe TRBD1 (5 bases). The V and J ends lost 4 bases and 4 bases respectively, with 19 bases between them. There are 16 residues in the CDR3. The germline V gene encodes CDR1 SGHRS and CDR2 YFSETQ. CDR3 sequence (DNA): TGCGCCAGCAGCACGGGCGTCCAGGGTGGAGCAGATACGCAGTATTTT. This codes for CASSTGVQGGADTQYF.

The V and J genes are TRBV6-5 and TRBJ1-1, with TRBD1 matching 12 bases. CDR1 MNHEY and CDR2 SVGAGI come from the germline V gene. This CDR3 spans 16 amino acids. V was pared by 4 bases and J by 2 bases, with 5 bases of the junction left unmatched. The CDR3: CASSLTGQGANTEAFF. As DNA, the CDR3 is TGTGCCAGCAGTTTGACGGGACAGGGGGCTAACACTGAAGCTTTCTTT.

The chain combines TRBV25-1 with TRBJ1-3; TRBD1 aligns across 7 bases. Germline assignment: CDR1 MGHDK and CDR2 SYGVNS. The CDR3 sequence is 16 residues long. The V gene end was trimmed by 6 bases and the J gene end by 0 bases; junction bases not matched to a gene: 8. DNA for the CDR3: TGTGCCAGCAGCGAAGCCGGACAGGCCTCTGGAAACACCATATATTTT. This sequence encodes CASSEAGQASGNTIYF.

This chain connects TRBV19 to TRBJ1-4; 8 bases match TRBD1. Trimming cost V 5 bases and J 6 bases; bases outside gene matches: 5. Germline values: CDR1 LNHDA, CDR2 SQIVND (reference sequence). The CDR3 has 14 amino acids. The chain's CDR3 is CASSVQGGDEKLFF. The CDR3 bases are TGTGCCAGTAGTGTACAGGGGGGCGATGAAAAACTGTTTTTT.

V and J are TRBV4-1 and TRBJ1-6, with D perhaps TRBD1 (6 bases). Germline V lookup: CDR1 MGHRA, CDR2 YSYEKL. The V and J ends lost 2 bases and 6 bases respectively, with 17 bases between them. The CDR3 covers 17 residues. The CDR3 loop is CASSQPTRGSFNSPLHF. The CDR3 nucleotides read TGCGCCAGCAGCCAACCAACGAGGGGGTCTTTTAATTCACCCCTCCACTTT.